This T cell receptor beta chain was found in a study of cytomegalovirus exposure and HLA in healthy donors. This CDR3 has 13 residues. Trimming shortened V by 1 base and J by 5 bases, and 9 bases separated the two germline ends. The germline gives CDR1 GTSNPN, CDR2 SVGIG (reference sequence). Note on this clone: Its antigen remains unknown.

Study-wide results and limits: Reports showed the classifier diagnosing cytomegalovirus status with high specificity and sensitivity.

PCR employed 60 Vbeta and 13 Jbeta primers. Authors' data handling: In a later analysis, of 70 million to 85 million unique beta chains, around 11 million appeared in at least two donors. Sequencing used immunoSEQ multiplex PCR; TCRdb keeps in-frame clones, though not all of them. V and J calls and clone size are those listed in that table; D and trimming were worked out from the DNA. The sample has under 200,000 clones, approximately 88% seen once. The chain employs TRBV30 and TRBJ1-5; no firm D call. The sample was PBMCs. The TCR comes from a boy younger than 18 in good health and CMV-seronegative. This CDR3 is CAWSESGDQPQHF. CDR3 in DNA: TGTGCCTGGAGTGAAAGCGGTGATCAGCCCCAGCATTTT.